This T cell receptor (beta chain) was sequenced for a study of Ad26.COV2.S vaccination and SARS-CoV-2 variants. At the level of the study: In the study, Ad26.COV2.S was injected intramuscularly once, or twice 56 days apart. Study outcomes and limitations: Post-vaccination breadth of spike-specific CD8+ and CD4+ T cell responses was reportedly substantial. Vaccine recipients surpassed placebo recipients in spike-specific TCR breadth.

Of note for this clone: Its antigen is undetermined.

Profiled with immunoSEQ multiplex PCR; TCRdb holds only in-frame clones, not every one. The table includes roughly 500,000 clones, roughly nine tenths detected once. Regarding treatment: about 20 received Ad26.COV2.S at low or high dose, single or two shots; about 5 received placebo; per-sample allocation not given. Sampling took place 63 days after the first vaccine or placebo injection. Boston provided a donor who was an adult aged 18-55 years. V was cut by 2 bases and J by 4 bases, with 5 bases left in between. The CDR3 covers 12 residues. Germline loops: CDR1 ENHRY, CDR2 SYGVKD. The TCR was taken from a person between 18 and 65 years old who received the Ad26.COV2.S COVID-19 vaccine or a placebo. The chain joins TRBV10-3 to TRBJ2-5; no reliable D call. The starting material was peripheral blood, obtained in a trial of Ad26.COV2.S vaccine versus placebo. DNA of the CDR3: TGTGCCATCAGTGAGGTCGGAGAGACCCAGTACTTC. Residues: CAISEVGETQYF.